The following is a T cell receptor beta chain sequence with its context. What it recognizes is unknown. The source of the sample is a study of Tregs in tolerant kidney transplant recipients. Study results and limitations: Few patients were studied, so findings need validation in larger groups. Tolerant patients' donor-specific Tregs expanded beyond overall Tregs, suggesting antigen-driven growth. Activated donor B cell expansion appeared to reveal the most relevant donor-specific TCRbeta repertoire.

CDR3 length: 16 residues. Trimming removed 7 bases from V and 0 bases from J, with 16 bases in between. The repertoire was sequenced with immunoSEQ multiplex PCR; TCRdb's copy has only in-frame clones and lacks some. The sample lists about 61,000 clones, approximately 83% occurring once. This chain connects TRBV23-1 to TRBJ1-3; D not resolved. TRBV23-1 counts as an open reading frame of uncertain function. This TCR was recovered from a human donor who received a combined kidney and bone marrow transplant. The specimen was Tregs from blood, collected before the transplant. The CDR3 spells CASTLRHGVSGNTIYF. The CDR3 nucleotides are TGCGCCAGCACCCTAAGGCACGGGGTCTCTGGAAACACCATATATTTT.